This T cell receptor beta chain was sequenced for a study of CD8+ T cells in alopecia areata. As for the study in general: It was oral tofacitinib, at 5 to 10 mg twice daily, that treated patients received. Study-level findings and limits: In scalp and blood during tofacitinib, many expanded lesional clones persisted. Researchers reported that TCR sharing among patients proved less clear than in mice, possibly HLA-linked.

RNA was extracted and reverse transcribed into cDNA as the sequencing template. The protocol was immunoSEQ multiplex PCR, while the TCRdb copy is restricted to in-frame clones and leaves out a portion. The repertoire has about 200,000 clones, about 60% of them found once; the top ten carry roughly 3.3%. Germline assignment: CDR1 SNHLY and CDR2 FYNNEI. This CDR3 is 14 amino acids long. The V gene end was trimmed by 7 bases and the J gene end by 4 bases; junction bases not matched to a gene: 8. About this clone: What it binds is unknown.

As for treatment: oral pan-JAK inhibitor, 5-10 mg twice daily. The source of this sequence is a human donor with alopecia areata. The sample consisted of CD4+ T cells sorted from blood, taken at week 4, from a patient treated with tofacitinib. This chain connects TRBV2 to TRBJ2-3; TRBD1 matches at 7 bases. This CDR3 is CASTLDRVADTQYF. In DNA form, the CDR3 reads TGTGCCAGCACCCTAGACAGGGTGGCAGATACGCAGTATTTT. The variable domain in full, with the rest retrieved from reference TRBV2 and TRBJ2-3, is EPEVTQTPSHQVTQMGQEVILRCVPISNHLYFYWYRQILGQKVEFLVSFYNNEISEKSEIFDDQFSVERPDGSNFTLKIRSTKLEDSAMYFCASTLDRVADTQYFGPGTRLTVL.